Below are 26 T cell receptor beta chains sequenced from a single sample in a study of blood T cell repertoires in COVID-19. The data were produced by immunoSEQ multiplex PCR, yet TCRdb's version contains in-frame clones alone and is incomplete. The table lists some 200,000 clones, about 86% of them singletons. Sequencing used peripheral blood. These receptors were taken from a man aged 25-40 years with active or convalescent COVID-19.

The CDR3 bases are TGTGCCAGCAGTTTTAGCCCCAAACTCACCGGGGAGCTGTTTTTT. This sequence encodes CASSFSPKLTGELFF. The rearrangement joins TRBV6-2 or TRBV6-3 to TRBJ2-2, with D hard to call. Trimming took 4 bases from V and 4 from J, leaving 13 bases between them. The germline V gene encodes CDR1 MNHEY and CDR2 SVGEGT. The CDR3 runs to 15 residues.

The V call is TRBV19, the J call TRBJ1-2; 8 bases agree with TRBD1. This CDR3 is built from 15 residues. Trimming took 3 bases from V and 4 from J; bases not matched to a gene: 7. CDR1 is LNHDA, CDR2 SQIVND, per germline (reference sequence). The CDR3 nucleotides are TGTGCCAGTAGTATGGTGGACAGGGCATTCTATGGCTACACCTTC. Its translation is CASSMVDRAFYGYTF.

The V gene is TRBV27, the J gene TRBJ1-2, with TRBD1 matching 8 bases. After removal of 5 bases from V and 0 bases from J, the junction contained 5 bases not matched to a gene. The CDR3 is 15 amino acids. Germline V gene data show CDR1 as MNHEY and CDR2 as SMNVEV (reference sequence). In nucleotides, the CDR3 is TGTGCCAGCAGTCCTGGGACAGGTACTAACTATGGCTACACCTTC. This translates into CASSPGTGTNYGYTF.

The chain joins TRBV3-1 (or the pseudogene TRBV3-2) to TRBJ2-1; 9 bases match TRBD1. Per the germline V gene, CDR1 is LGHDT and CDR2 is YNNKEL (reference sequence). The CDR3 is made up of 15 amino acids. Trimming cost V 1 base and J 2 bases; bases outside gene matches: 0. The CDR3 region is CASSQGQGAYNEQFF. The CDR3 region has the DNA TGTGCCAGCAGCCAAGGACAGGGGGCCTACAATGAGCAGTTCTTC.

The chain is built from TRBV27 and TRBJ2-2; 9 positions agree with TRBD1. Trimming took 7 bases from V and 2 from J; bases not matched to a gene: 2. This CDR3 contains 14 residues. CDR1 is MNHEY, CDR2 SMNVEV, per germline (reference sequence). The CDR3 spells CASKTGGNTGELFF. In DNA form, the CDR3 reads TGTGCCAGCAAGACAGGGGGTAACACCGGGGAGCTGTTTTTT.

V is TRBV28 and J is TRBJ2-1; 11 nucleotides match TRBD2. Germline loops: CDR1 MDHEN, CDR2 SYDVKM. The CDR3 sequence is 16 residues long. The J segment lost 9 bases and the V segment lost 5 bases, leaving 12 bases of the junction unmatched. The CDR3 here is CASSRADLAGGGEQFF. The DNA for the CDR3 is TGTGCCAGCAGTAGGGCCGATCTAGCGGGGGGCGGTGAGCAGTTCTTC.

This rearrangement joins TRBV19 to TRBJ2-7; 8 bases are a match to TRBD2. The CDR3 covers 13 residues. V dropped 3 bases and J dropped 6; count of bases not matched to a gene: 4. Germline CDR1 is LNHDA and CDR2 is SQIVND (reference sequence). The CDR3 DNA is TGTGCCAGTAGTATGCGGGGGGCCCTCGAGCAGTACTTC. This gives the protein CASSMRGALEQYF.

V is TRBV7-6 and J is TRBJ1-4; D not certain. Germline lookup yields CDR1 SGHVS and CDR2 FNYEAQ. V gave up 1 base and J gave up 5 bases, with 8 bases separating them. The CDR3 sequence is 14 residues long. This chain's CDR3 is CASSLGQRNEKLFF. In DNA, the CDR3 is TGTGCCAGCAGCTTAGGGCAGCGAAATGAAAAACTGTTTTTT.

The V call is TRBV10-2, the J call TRBJ2-1, with a possible D match to TRBD2 (6 bases). In germline, CDR1 is WSHSY, CDR2 SAAADI. Trimming left V 2 bases short and J 4 bases short, with 15 bases between. The CDR3 runs to 16 residues. CDR3 sequence reads: CASSERPRRGYNEQFF. The CDR3 nucleotides read TGCGCCAGCAGTGAGAGACCCCGCCGGGGGTACAATGAGCAGTTCTTC.

This chain joins TRBV7-6 and TRBJ1-4; D perhaps matches TRBD1 (5 bases). The CDR3 runs to 15 residues. Germline V lookup: CDR1 SGHVS, CDR2 FNYEAQ. Trimming took off 5 bases at V and 6 bases at J, with 16 bases between the two ends. The CDR3 is CASSPVGEGHEKLFF. CDR3 DNA: TGTGCCAGCAGCCCCGTGGGGGAGGGCCATGAAAAACTGTTTTTT.

The chain links TRBV4-1 to TRBJ2-1; possibly TRBD1 for D (5 bases). This CDR3 is 15 amino acids long. Trimming left V 6 bases short and J 0 bases short, with 12 bases between. Germline V lookup: CDR1 MGHRA, CDR2 YSYEKL. CDR3 sequence: CASSDSAVSYNEQFF. CDR3 in DNA: TGCGCCAGCAGTGACAGCGCGGTCTCCTACAATGAGCAGTTCTTC.

CDR3 DNA: TGTGCCAGCACGGCTAGCGGGGGCACAGATACGCAGTATTTT. This codes for CASTASGGTDTQYF. The V and J genes are TRBV2 and TRBJ2-3, with TRBD2 matching 9 bases. The germline gives CDR1 SNHLY, CDR2 FYNNEI. Trimming cost V 7 bases and J 1 base; bases outside gene matches: 3. This CDR3 is 14 amino acids long.

This sequence joins TRBV14 and TRBJ2-1; 7 positions agree with TRBD2. Losses at the gene ends were 1 base for V and 9 bases for J; bases not matched to a gene: 3. In germline, CDR1 is SGHDN, CDR2 FVKESK. The CDR3 covers 13 residues. The CDR3 nucleotides read TGTGCCAGCAGCCAAGTCCAGCGGGGTGAGCAGTTCTTC. Its translation is CASSQVQRGEQFF.

The V gene is TRBV24-1, the J gene TRBJ1-6; D is uncertain. V was pared by 7 bases and J by 5 bases, with 8 bases between. Germline-derived CDR1 and CDR2 are KGHDR and SFDVKD. The CDR3 is 13 amino acids. The CDR3 nucleotides are TGTGCCACCAGCCGCGGGGATAATTCACCCCTCCACTTT. It encodes CATSRGDNSPLHF.

The chain combines TRBV19 with TRBJ1-5, with TRBD1 as a possible D gene (6 bases). From germline, CDR1 is LNHDA and CDR2 SQIVND (reference sequence). V was pared by 0 bases and J by 4 bases, with 10 bases between. The CDR3 sequence is 15 residues long. This CDR3 is CASSIDFQGNQPQHF. The CDR3 DNA is TGTGCCAGTAGTATAGATTTTCAGGGGAATCAGCCCCAGCATTTT.

Regarding this clone: This sample includes further DNA sequences coding for the same CDR3. The chain recombines TRBV27 with TRBJ2-2; D is possibly TRBD1 (5 bases). V lost 6 bases to trimming and J lost 0 bases, with 8 bases between them. Germline V gives CDR1 MNHEY, CDR2 SMNVEV (reference sequence). The CDR3 loop spans 14 amino acids. CDR3 loop: CASRQGANTGELFF. The CDR3 DNA is TGTGCCAGCAGGCAGGGTGCGAACACCGGGGAGCTGTTTTTT.

The V gene is TRBV6-4, the J gene TRBJ1-5, with TRBD1 as a possible D gene (5 bases). The germline V and J ends were trimmed by 3 bases and 9 bases, with 12 bases remaining between them. Germline V gene sequence: CDR1 MRHNA, CDR2 SNTAGT. There are 13 residues in the CDR3. CDR3 nucleotides: TGTGCCAGCAGTGAGGACATGACACGGCCCCAGCATTTT. Protein sequence: CASSEDMTRPQHF.

About this clone: In the same sample, other DNA sequences code for this CDR3. This rearrangement joins TRBV6-6 to TRBJ2-1; D is uncertain. V was pared by 4 bases and J by 4 bases, with 8 bases between. This CDR3 is 13 amino acids long. CDR1 is MNHNY, CDR2 SVGAGI, per germline (reference sequence). The CDR3 coding sequence is TGTGCCAGCAGTTTGACATCGTACAATGAGCAGTTCTTC. Its protein is CASSLTSYNEQFF.

This chain connects TRBV18 to TRBJ1-5; D perhaps matches TRBD1 (5 bases). Germline values: CDR1 KGHSH, CDR2 LQKENI. This CDR3 comprises 13 residues. Trimming pared 8 bases from V and 3 bases from J, leaving 11 bases between. The CDR3 sequence: CASNQGYNQPQHF. The CDR3 DNA follows: TGTGCCAGCAATCAGGGATACAATCAGCCCCAGCATTTT.

The V call is TRBV3-1 (or the pseudogene TRBV3-2), the J call TRBJ1-2; 7 positions agree with TRBD1. The CDR3 has 15 residues. V lost 4 bases to trimming and J lost 5 bases; unmatched junction nucleotides: 10. The V gene's germline CDR1 is LGHDT and CDR2 YNNKEL (reference sequence). The CDR3 coding sequence is TGTGCCAGCAGCCGCCCCGGACAGGTTGGATATGGCTACACCTTC. Its protein is CASSRPGQVGYGYTF.

The chain combines TRBV7-2 with TRBJ2-2, with TRBD2 identical over 10 bases. Losses at the gene ends were 3 bases for V and 6 bases for J; bases not matched to a gene: 4. Germline V gene data show CDR1 as SGHTA and CDR2 as FQGNSA. This CDR3 comprises 15 residues. CDR3 in amino acids: CASSFDSGGSGELFF. As DNA, the CDR3 is TGTGCCAGCAGCTTTGATAGCGGGGGGTCCGGGGAGCTGTTTTTT.

This clone has only one observation. The chain is built from TRBV2 and TRBJ2-5, with D tentatively TRBD2 (6 bases). Germline-derived CDR1 and CDR2 are SNHLY and FYNNEI. With 9 bases removed from V and 2 bases from J, the gap between germline ends came to 13 bases. CDR3 length: 13 residues. CDR3 nucleotides: TGTGCCAGTTCGCCGGGACTGCAAGAGACCCAGTACTTC. Encoded protein: CASSPGLQETQYF.

J is TRBJ1-1 and V is TRBV18; 10 positions agree with TRBD1. CDR1 KGHSH and CDR2 LQKENI come from the germline V gene. V dropped 6 bases and J dropped 3; count of bases not matched to a gene: 13. The CDR3 is made up of 17 amino acids. The CDR3 nucleotides are TGTGCCAGCTCCTTTAGACAGGGGGCGAAGGGAGACACTGAAGCTTTCTTT. Amino acids: CASSFRQGAKGDTEAFF.

Only one count was recorded for this clone. CDR3 DNA sequence: TGTGCCAGTATGTGGGGTGGGACAAGTCAGCCCCAGCATTTT. Residues: CASMWGGTSQPQHF. The J gene is TRBJ1-5, the V gene TRBV19; maybe TRBD1 (6 bases). The CDR3 loop spans 14 amino acids. Trimming pared 7 bases from V and 6 bases from J, leaving 16 bases between. Germline V gene sequence: CDR1 LNHDA, CDR2 SQIVND (reference sequence).

Here the CDR3 DNA reads TGTGCCAGCAGCCCAGACATTAACAGGGTAGGGGGCTACACCTTC. It yields the protein CASSPDINRVGGYTF. The gene calls are TRBV13 and TRBJ1-2, with a weak D call TRBD1 (6 bases). The V end lost 5 bases, the J end lost 8 bases, and 21 bases lay between the germline ends. The CDR3 has 15 residues. The germline V gene has CDR1 PRHDT and CDR2 FYEKMQ (reference sequence).

This clone was seen more than once but under ten times. The rearrangement uses TRBV19 and TRBJ1-3; tentatively, D is TRBD1 (6 bases). V lost 1 base, J lost 0 bases, and 16 bases lay in between. CDR1 and CDR2 from the germline V gene are LNHDA and SQIVND (reference sequence). The CDR3 extends over 18 amino acids. The CDR3 is CASSIGAWGGLSGNTIYF. The CDR3 DNA is TGTGCCAGTAGTATAGGGGCCTGGGGGGGCCTCTCTGGAAACACCATATATTTT.